This TCR beta chain was sequenced during a study of tumor and adjacent non-tumor tissue in lung cancer. TCRbeta libraries were built with three rounds of nested PCR, modified from ARM-PCR. Each CDR3 protein gets one entry after TCRdb re-called the multiplex PCR reads with MiXCR. This table holds approximately 65,000 distinct CDR3 sequences, roughly 60% found once. Overall study findings and caveats: Tumor tissue had significantly higher TCR diversity than normal lung. Higher tumor TCR diversity was associated with shorter survival.

With respect to this clonotype: Its antigen is not identified. One junction end does not reproduce the germline sequence, and a read error may be involved.

RNA was extracted from bulk tissue without any cell sorting. The CDR3 spans 13 residues. The germline gives CDR1 MNHNY, CDR2 SVGAGI (reference sequence). Sequencing was performed on lung tumor tissue. The sequence came from a man in his fifties or sixties with non-small cell lung cancer. The V gene is TRBV6-6, the J gene TRBJ1-1, with D unclear. CDR3 amino acids: CASKSPSDTEAFF. The DNA for the CDR3 is TGCGCCAGCAAGTCACCTTCGGACACTGAAGCTTTCTTT.